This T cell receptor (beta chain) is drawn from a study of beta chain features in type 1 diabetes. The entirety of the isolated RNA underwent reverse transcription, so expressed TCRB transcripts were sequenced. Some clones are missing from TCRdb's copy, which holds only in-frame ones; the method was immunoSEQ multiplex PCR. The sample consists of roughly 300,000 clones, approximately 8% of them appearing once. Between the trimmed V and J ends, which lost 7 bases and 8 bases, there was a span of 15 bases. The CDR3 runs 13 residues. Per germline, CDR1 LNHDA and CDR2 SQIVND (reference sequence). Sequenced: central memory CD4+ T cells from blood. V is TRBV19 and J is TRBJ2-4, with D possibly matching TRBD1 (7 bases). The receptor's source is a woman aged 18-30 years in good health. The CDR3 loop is CASNRGGVDIQYF. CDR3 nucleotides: TGTGCCAGTAACAGGGGAGGAGTGGACATTCAGTACTTC.